A single sample is the source of the 6 T cell receptor beta chains below, sequenced in a study of blood T cell repertoires in COVID-19. Libraries were prepared by immunoSEQ multiplex PCR; TCRdb keeps only in-frame clonotypes and omits some of them. Altogether about 180,000 clones are present, approximately 86% being singletons, with the ten largest covering about 0.6%. The sequenced sample was peripheral blood. These receptors all stem from a man in his sixties with COVID-19, enrolled during active disease.

V and J are TRBV2 and TRBJ1-1, with a possible D match to TRBD1 (5 bases). V was clipped by 0 bases and J by 1 base, with 24 bases between them. The CDR3 has 20 residues. CDR1 is SNHLY, CDR2 FYNNEI, per germline. This CDR3 reads CASSEAWGGRGAGRNTEAFF. DNA of the CDR3: TGTGCCAGCAGTGAAGCGTGGGGGGGAAGGGGCGCTGGAAGGAACACTGAAGCTTTCTTT.

This sequence joins TRBV24-1 and TRBJ2-7, with 8 bases matching TRBD2. The CDR3 totals 13 residues. From germline, CDR1 is KGHDR and CDR2 SFDVKD. V shed 7 bases and J 3 bases; nucleotides not matched to a gene: 4. The CDR3 is CATRPAGDYEQYF. The CDR3 DNA is TGTGCCACCAGGCCAGCGGGGGACTACGAGCAGTACTTC.

J is TRBJ1-5 and V is TRBV19; unclear D gene. Germline V lookup: CDR1 LNHDA, CDR2 SQIVND (reference sequence). This CDR3 contains 14 residues. V gave up 6 bases and J gave up 5 bases, with 14 bases separating them. CDR3 sequence (DNA): TGTGCCAGTAGGAGGCCGGGGAATTATCAGCCCCAGCATTTT. As protein: CASRRPGNYQPQHF.

The chain recombines TRBV10-2 with TRBJ1-2, with D unclear. Germline V lookup: CDR1 WSHSY, CDR2 SAAADI. Trimming cost V 6 bases and J 8 bases, with 16 bases left between them. There are 13 residues in the CDR3. The CDR3 sequence: CASSSSGYGGYTF. CDR3 in DNA: TGCGCCAGCAGCTCTAGCGGTTATGGCGGCTACACCTTC.

This rearrangement joins TRBV29-1 to TRBJ1-4; 7 bases map to TRBD1. The V gene end was trimmed by 7 bases and the J gene end by 4 bases; junction bases not matched to a gene: 6. This CDR3 spans 13 amino acids. Germline V gene sequence: CDR1 SQVTM, CDR2 ANQGSEA. CDR3 nucleotides: TGCAGCGGGGGGGACAGCTTTAATGAAAAACTGTTTTTT. This sequence encodes CSGGDSFNEKLFF.

The chain joins TRBV7-9 to TRBJ1-1; 9 bases map to TRBD1. The CDR3 is 14 residues long. The ends lost 7 bases at V and 0 bases at J; junction bases unmatched: 3. Looked up from germline, CDR1 is SEHNR and CDR2 is FQNEAQ (reference sequence). The CDR3 spells CASKGQGMNTEAFF. The CDR3 nucleotides are TGTGCCAGCAAGGGACAGGGAATGAACACTGAAGCTTTCTTT.